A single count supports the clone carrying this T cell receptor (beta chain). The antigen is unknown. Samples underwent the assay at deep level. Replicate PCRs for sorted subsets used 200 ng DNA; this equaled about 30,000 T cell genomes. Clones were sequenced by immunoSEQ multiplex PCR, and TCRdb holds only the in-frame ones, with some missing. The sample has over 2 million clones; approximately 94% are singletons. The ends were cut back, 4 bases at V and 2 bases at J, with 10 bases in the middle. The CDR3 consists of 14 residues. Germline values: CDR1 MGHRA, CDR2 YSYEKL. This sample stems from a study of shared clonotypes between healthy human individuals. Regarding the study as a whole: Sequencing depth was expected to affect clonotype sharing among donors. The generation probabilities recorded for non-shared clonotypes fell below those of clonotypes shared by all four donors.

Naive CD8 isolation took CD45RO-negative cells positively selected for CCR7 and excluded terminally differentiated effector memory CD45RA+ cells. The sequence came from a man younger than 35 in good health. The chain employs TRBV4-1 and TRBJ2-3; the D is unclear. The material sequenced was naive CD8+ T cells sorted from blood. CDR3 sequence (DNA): TGCGCCAGCAGCCTTAAGTGGTACACAGATACGCAGTATTTT. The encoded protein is CASSLKWYTDTQYF.